The sample holds one count of the clone carrying this TCR beta chain. Enrollment of patients from Seattle took place during active infection, with longitudinal follow-up. The table came from immunoSEQ multiplex PCR; TCRdb's copy has only in-frame clones and leaves some out. There are some 520,000 clones in the sample; roughly 87% occur only once, and 0.7% to 1% lies in the top ten. V shed 4 bases and J shed 1 base, with 16 bases lying between them. Germline V CDR1 and CDR2: LGHDT, YNNKEL (reference sequence). The CDR3 consists of 16 residues. The data stem from a study of blood T cell repertoires in COVID-19.

Material: peripheral blood. This receptor was taken from a man aged 18 to 30 with COVID-19, enrolled during active disease. The chain recombines TRBV3-1 (or the pseudogene TRBV3-2) with TRBJ1-1; D not certain. For the CDR3, the DNA is TGTGCCAGCAGCCTTCTCGGAGGGAAGAGGAACACTGAAGCTTTCTTT. This gives the protein CASSLLGGKRNTEAFF.